This T cell receptor (beta chain) was identified in a study of blood T cell repertoires in COVID-19. In the study overall: Researchers got acute and convalescent COVID-19 samples from the United States, Italy and Spain. The cDNA or gDNA used as material had been derived from T cells, B-cell-depleted T cells, or PBMCs.

V was trimmed by 4 bases and J by 6 bases, leaving 9 bases between them. Germline V gives CDR1 SNHLY, CDR2 FYNNEI. The CDR3 is made up of 13 amino acids. Original handling: The authors estimated nucleated cell counts from reference gene primer amplification. The protocol was immunoSEQ multiplex PCR, while the TCRdb copy is restricted to in-frame clones and leaves out a portion. For V, J and clone size, that table is used; D and trimming come from the DNA. This sample has about 140,000 clones, with around 86% found just once. The origin of this receptor is a human donor in a cohort sampled during active COVID-19. The chain combines TRBV2 with TRBJ2-2; TRBD2 is a possible D gene (6 bases). The sample comprised peripheral blood. In DNA, the CDR3 is TGTGCCAGCAGTGCTAGCGCCGCCGGGGAGCTGTTTTTT. Its protein is CASSASAAGELFF.